Listed below are T cell receptor beta chains from one sample, sequenced in a study of T cells in Graves' hyperthyroidism and ophthalmopathy. One entry per CDR3 protein results from TCRdb running MiXCR on the multiplex PCR reads. The sample lists 500,000 to 650,000 distinct CDR3 sequences, approximately 14% seen once, with around 12% in the top ten. What was sequenced was blood. These receptors came from a woman in her forties or fifties with Graves' ophthalmopathy. The CDR3 runs from the conserved cysteine through the conserved F or W. Each record gives: V gene, J gene, D gene, CDR3 protein. The D gene is left open where the match is weak.

TRBV29-1	TRBJ1-1	.	CSVARNTEAFF
TRBV7-9	TRBJ2-1	.	CASSQTGQGLSSYNEQFF
TRBV28	TRBJ2-1	.	CASRNRDQALNEQFF
TRBV24-1	TRBJ2-5	.	CATSEGGLQETQYF
TRBV20-1	TRBJ2-3	TRBD2	CSASPLASSTDTQYF
TRBV12-3/TRBV12-4	TRBJ1-5	TRBD1	CASSGGQANQPQHF
TRBV20-1	TRBJ2-1	TRBD2	CSAPPRLAGVEQFF
TRBV7-9	TRBJ2-3	TRBD2	CASRTGTSGTASTDTQYF
TRBV6-5	TRBJ2-7	.	CASSYDDRNYEQYF
TRBV2	TRBJ2-5	.	CASSLFSSRQETQYF
TRBV28	TRBJ1-2	TRBD1	CASNLGGQGNYGYTF
TRBV6-5	TRBJ2-5	TRBD2	CASSYLAGIQETQYF
TRBV5-1	TRBJ2-1	.	CASSLDPTAGYNEQFF
TRBV29-1	TRBJ1-1	.	CSVGGGSTEAFF
TRBV7-9	TRBJ2-3	TRBD1	CASRETGARDTQYF
TRBV6-1	TRBJ1-1	.	CASSQTVNTEAFF
TRBV5-1	TRBJ2-1	TRBD2	CASSLASLAGDEQFF
TRBV28	TRBJ2-2	.	CASSLYVPNTGELFF
TRBV20-1	TRBJ1-2	.	CSGRPRLGFNYGYTF
TRBV6-2/TRBV6-3	TRBJ1-6	.	CASSYFSSYNSPLHF
TRBV5-1	TRBJ2-7	.	CASSLIGTTSYEQYF
TRBV3-1	TRBJ1-1	.	CASSHGGNTEAFF
TRBV5-6	TRBJ1-5	.	CASSFWGARQPQHF
TRBV5-1	TRBJ2-5	TRBD2	CASSLGTSGSLEQETQYF
TRBV9	TRBJ2-4	.	CASSVDPGEGQILAKNIQYF
TRBV30	TRBJ1-1	.	CAWDSTRGTEAFF
TRBV9	TRBJ1-1	.	CASSVAHNRNTEAFF
TRBV15	TRBJ1-3	.	CATRPSRSSGNTIYF